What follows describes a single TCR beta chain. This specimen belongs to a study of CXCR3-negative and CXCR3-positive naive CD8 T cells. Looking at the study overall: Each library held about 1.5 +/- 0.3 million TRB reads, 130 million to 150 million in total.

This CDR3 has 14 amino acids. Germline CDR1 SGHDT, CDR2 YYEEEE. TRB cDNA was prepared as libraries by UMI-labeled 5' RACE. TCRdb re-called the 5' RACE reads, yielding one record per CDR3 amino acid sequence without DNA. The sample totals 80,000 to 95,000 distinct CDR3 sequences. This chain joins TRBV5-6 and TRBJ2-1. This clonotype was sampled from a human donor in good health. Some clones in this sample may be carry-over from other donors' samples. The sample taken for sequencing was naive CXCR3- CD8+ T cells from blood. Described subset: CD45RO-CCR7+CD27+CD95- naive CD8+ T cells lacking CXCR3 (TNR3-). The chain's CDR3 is CASSWLSYYNEQFF.